The present entry profiles one T cell receptor (beta chain) with its context. This entry belongs to a study of cytomegalovirus exposure and HLA in healthy donors. CDR1 and CDR2 from the germline V gene are SGHNT and YYREEE (reference sequence). CDR3 size: 13 residues. Deletions cut 5 bases from V and 7 bases from J, with 15 bases between. PCR amplification relied on 60 Vbeta primers (plus 13 Jbeta primers). Using immunoSEQ multiplex PCR, the repertoire was profiled, and TCRdb retains in-frame clones only, with some absent. The sample holds 100,000 to 140,000 clones, roughly 80% seen once. The clonotype originates from a man aged 30 to 45 in good health and CMV-seronegative. V usage is TRBV5-4 and J usage is TRBJ1-2; tentatively, D is TRBD1 (6 bases). Sample: PBMCs. The CDR3 loop is CASRPGTQGGYTF. CDR3 sequence (DNA): TGTGCCAGCAGACCCGGGACACAGGGTGGCTACACCTTC.